This T cell receptor beta chain was documented in a study of STAT3 mutations in large granular lymphocyte leukemia. Study-level background: Immunosuppressive therapy was given to more than half of T-LGLL patients. Points from the study as a whole: Some patients had persisting codominant clonotypes that could mask small clones. Every T-cell large granular lymphocyte leukemia patient had at least one immunodominant TCR beta clonotype. Clonal expansion was inferred from other time points because no sample existed at each clone's first appearance.

Notes on this clone: Its antigen is undetermined.

This CDR3 has 11 residues. After removal of 5 bases from V and 4 bases from J, the junction contained 1 base not matched to a gene. Germline lookup yields CDR1 GTSNPN and CDR2 SVGIG (reference sequence). TCRdb's table, derived via immunoSEQ multiplex PCR, lists solely in-frame clones and lacks some. This sample has 40,000 to 50,000 clones, with 81% found just once. This clonotype was sampled from a human donor with T large granular lymphocyte leukemia. Some clones in this sample may be carry-over from other donors' samples. The chain has TRBV30 and TRBJ1-2; TRBD1 matches at 7 bases. Specimen: PBMCs. CDR3: CAWWDSYGYTF. CDR3 bases: TGTGCCTGGTGGGACAGCTATGGCTACACCTTC.